The 24 T cell receptor beta chains listed next were all sequenced from one sample in a study of Graves' ophthalmopathy and Graves' hyperthyroidism. As the template, RNA transcripts were used to amplify TCR beta CDR3 regions. After a first-round RT-PCR with HTBI primers, a second-round multiplex PCR was run. TCRdb fed the multiplex PCR reads into MiXCR, producing one record per CDR3 protein. The data hold fewer than 70,000 distinct CDR3 sequences, with approximately 47% observed a single time. Sequenced material: peripheral blood. Receptor source: an adult woman with Graves' ophthalmopathy.

This clonotype was counted ten times or more. CDR3 amino acids: CASSVGGDSYNEQFF. The CDR3 nucleotides are TGTGCCAGCAGCGTGGGGGGTGACTCCTACAATGAGCAGTTCTTC. This chain links TRBV9 with TRBJ2-1; possible D gene TRBD2, 6 bases. CDR3 size: 15 residues. Per the germline V gene, CDR1 is SGDLS and CDR2 is YYNGEE. The V end lost 2 bases, the J end lost 0 bases, and 9 bases lay between the germline ends.

The chain has TRBV2 and TRBJ1-2; no reliable D call. The CDR3 runs 13 residues. Germline CDR1 is SNHLY and CDR2 is FYNNEI. Trimming took off 2 bases at V and 0 bases at J, with 4 bases between the two ends. The CDR3 nucleotides read TGTGCCAGCAGTGAAACTGCTAACTATGGCTACACCTTC. It translates to CASSETANYGYTF.

This clonotype is termed medium-sized. The V and J genes are TRBV20-1 and TRBJ1-6, with TRBD1 identical over 8 bases. Germline trimming cut 6 bases from V and 10 bases from J; bases unmatched to any gene: 11. Germline CDR1 DFQATT, CDR2 SNEGSKA (reference sequence). This CDR3 has 14 amino acids. CDR3 in DNA: TGCAGTGCCCCTGACAGGGGATTAGTATCACCCCTCCACTTT. It codes for CSAPDRGLVSPLHF.

The chain employs TRBV19 and TRBJ2-1, with TRBD1 matching over 7 bases. The CDR3 is 15 amino acids. Germline CDR1 LNHDA, CDR2 SQIVND (reference sequence). V shed 3 bases and J 0 bases; nucleotides not matched to a gene: 2. In nucleotides, the CDR3 is TGTGCCAGTAGTATCCGGGACAGCTCCTACAATGAGCAGTTCTTC. It codes for CASSIRDSSYNEQFF.

About this clonotype: Because the CDR3 is missing its conserved closing phenylalanine or tryptophan, this is likely a read error. The V and J genes are TRBV19 and TRBJ2-2; D gene uncertain. The CDR3 sequence is 15 residues long. Germline-derived CDR1 and CDR2 are LNHDA and SQIVND (reference sequence). CDR3 loop: CASRLRLVNTGELFY. The CDR3 DNA is TGTGCCAGTAGACTAAGGCTAGTGAACACTGGGGAGCTGTTTTAT.

To note about this clonotype: Because the CDR3 is missing its conserved closing phenylalanine or tryptophan, this is likely a read error. The J gene is TRBJ2-3, the V gene TRBV20-1; 8 positions agree with TRBD2. V lost 6 bases and J lost 0; bases outside the gene matches: 2. Germline lookup yields CDR1 DFQATT and CDR2 SNEGSKA (reference sequence). The CDR3 covers 13 residues. The CDR3 loop reads CSAGGRSTDTQYV. The DNA for the CDR3 is TGCAGTGCGGGCGGGAGGAGCACAGATACGCAGTATGTT.

Notes on this clonotype: Because the CDR3 is missing its conserved closing phenylalanine or tryptophan, this is likely a read error. V gene TRBV7-9 combines with J gene TRBJ2-5; perhaps TRBD2 as D (6 bases). The CDR3 runs to 14 residues. Per germline, CDR1 SEHNR and CDR2 FQNEAQ (reference sequence). Trimming removed 2 bases at V and 5 bases at J, with 12 bases between. The CDR3: CASSLPGVGETQYL. In DNA, the CDR3 is TGTGCCAGCAGCTTACCGGGGGTGGGGGAGACCCAGTACCTC.

This clonotype turned up a few times. Being one base from a much bigger clone, this may be a read error. This chain joins TRBV6-2 or TRBV6-3 and TRBJ2-7; 7 bases agree with TRBD1. Germline V gene data show CDR1 as MNHEY and CDR2 as SVGEGT. Trimming took 6 bases from V and 2 from J; bases not matched to a gene: 13. The CDR3 loop spans 16 amino acids. CDR3 DNA sequence: TGTGCCAGCAGCAATCCGGGACAGTCTCTCCCCTACGAGCAGTACTTC. Translation: CASSNPGQSLPYEQYF.

Comments on this clonotype: A read error may explain this, as a much larger clone is one base away. CDR3 loop: CARTPGGVDGYTF. CDR3 nucleotides: TGTGCCCGCACCCCAGGGGGTGTCGATGGCTACACCTTC. The genes are TRBV28 and TRBJ1-2; 7 bases fit TRBD1. The CDR3 length is 13 residues. Germline CDR1 reads MDHEN; CDR2 reads SYDVKM. V lost 11 bases and J lost 6; bases outside the gene matches: 12.

J is TRBJ2-1 and V is TRBV29-1, with TRBD2 identical over 13 bases. J lost 3 bases, V lost 4 bases, and 3 bases had no gene match. The germline V gene has CDR1 SQVTM and CDR2 ANQGSEA. This CDR3 is built from 15 residues. The chain's CDR3 is CSVVLAGGNYNEQFF. In DNA form, the CDR3 reads TGCAGCGTTGTACTAGCGGGAGGGAACTACAATGAGCAGTTCTTC.

This clonotype was recorded many times. The chain uses TRBV4-2 and TRBJ2-3; 7 bases map to TRBD2. The CDR3 runs 15 residues. Trimming removed 1 base from V and 7 bases from J; junction bases left unmatched: 8. Germline CDR1 is LGHNA and CDR2 is YNFKEQ. In DNA form, the CDR3 reads TGTGCCAGCAGCCAAGCCAGCGGGGTCACGTATACGCAGTATTTT. Protein: CASSQASGVTYTQYF.

This CDR3 is CASSRTGKNTGELFF. The DNA for the CDR3 is TGTGCCAGCTCGCGGACAGGGAAAAACACCGGGGAGCTGTTTTTT. J is TRBJ2-2 and V is TRBV18; 8 bases are a match to TRBD1. V was clipped by 6 bases and J by 2 bases; unmatched bases: 5. Germline V gene sequence: CDR1 KGHSH, CDR2 LQKENI. CDR3 length equals 15 residues.

This clonotype has ten or more counts. V usage is TRBV14 and J usage is TRBJ2-3, with TRBD2 matching 12 bases. Germline V lookup: CDR1 SGHDN, CDR2 FVKESK. Trimming took 6 bases from V and 0 from J; bases not matched to a gene: 7. This CDR3 is 17 amino acids long. CDR3 loop: CASSRLAGEVSTDTQYF. In DNA, the CDR3 is TGTGCCAGCAGTAGACTAGCGGGAGAGGTGAGCACAGATACGCAGTATTTT.

The rearrangement joins TRBV20-1 to TRBJ2-7, with 12 bases lining up with TRBD2. J gave up 6 bases and V 3 bases, and 6 bases lay outside the gene matches. Germline V gene sequence: CDR1 DFQATT, CDR2 SNEGSKA (reference sequence). The CDR3 runs to 14 residues. CDR3 residues: CSASQTSGSGEQYF. DNA for the CDR3: TGCAGTGCTAGCCAGACTAGCGGGAGCGGCGAGCAGTACTTC.

This clonotype was recorded at least ten times. The chain carries TRBV12-3 or TRBV12-4 and TRBJ1-1; D unresolved. This CDR3 is 14 amino acids long. The V and J ends lost 2 bases and 0 bases respectively, with 7 bases between them. The CDR3 DNA reads as TGTGCCAGCAGTTTATCCCCTTTGAACACTGAAGCTTTCTTT. Residues: CASSLSPLNTEAFF.

This clonotype has ten or more counts. This chain joins TRBV7-2 and TRBJ2-3; D uncertain. CDR3 length equals 16 residues. Trimming pared 5 bases from V and 0 bases from J, leaving 15 bases between. Germline CDR1 reads SGHTA; CDR2 reads FQGNSA. Here the CDR3 reads CASSPRFGTSTDTQYF. CDR3 bases: TGTGCCAGCAGCCCACGGTTTGGAACTAGCACAGATACGCAGTATTTT.

Notes on this clonotype: One base away lies a much larger clone, so this may be a sequencing read error. This CDR3 reads CASRDSRTVNTEAFF. CDR3 sequence (DNA): TGTGCCAGCAGAGACTCCCGGACAGTGAACACTGAAGCTTTCTTT. This chain connects TRBV28 to TRBJ1-1, with D tentatively TRBD1 (6 bases). Germline V lookup: CDR1 MDHEN, CDR2 SYDVKM. The V end lost 6 bases, the J end lost 0 bases, and 14 bases lay between the germline ends. CDR3 length: 15 residues.

This sequence joins TRBV29-1 and TRBJ2-5; the D gene is possibly TRBD2 (5 bases). The V gene lost 2 bases and the J gene lost 2 bases, with 12 bases spanning the gap. The CDR3 sequence is 14 residues long. Germline V lookup: CDR1 SQVTM, CDR2 ANQGSEA. DNA for the CDR3: TGCAGCGTTGAACTAGCTCACAAGCAAGAGACCCAGTACTTC. It encodes CSVELAHKQETQYF.

The table lists this clonotype with many counts. The CDR3 loop reads CASSFVRSPAYEQYF. CDR3 coding DNA: TGTGCCAGCAGTTTCGTCAGGAGCCCGGCGTACGAGCAGTACTTC. This rearrangement joins TRBV28 to TRBJ2-7, with D hard to call. The CDR3 sequence is 15 residues long. Trimming removed 3 bases at V and 4 bases at J, with 16 bases between. The germline gives CDR1 MDHEN, CDR2 SYDVKM.

As concerns this clonotype: This clone may be a read error of a much larger clone one base away. The J gene is TRBJ2-4, the V gene TRBV28; D is unresolved. Germline lookup yields CDR1 MDHEN and CDR2 SYDVKM. Deletions cut 2 bases from V and 15 bases from J, with 11 bases between. This CDR3 is 11 amino acids long. DNA of the CDR3: TGTGCCAGCAGTTTAGATTGGGTTCGGTACTTC. It yields the protein CASSLDWVRYF.

Concerning this clonotype: Without the conserved terminal phenylalanine or tryptophan, this CDR3 likely stems from a read error. The limits of the CDR3 on the DNA are not certain, so only TCRdb's listed CDR3 is given. V usage is TRBV19 and J usage is TRBJ1-4; the table calls TRBD1, which could not be checked here. Germline lookup yields CDR1 LNHDA and CDR2 SQIVND (reference sequence). The CDR3 is 19 residues long, counting both termini. The CDR3 reads CASSTRGDRGINPEEKLSL.

Comments on this clonotype: One end of the junction fails to match germline, which may point to a read error. The V and J genes are TRBV11-2 and TRBJ1-5, with 7 bases matching TRBD1. Germline assignment: CDR1 SGHAT and CDR2 FQNNGV. This CDR3 contains 24 residues. The CDR3 DNA reads TGTGCCAGCAGCCCTAGCCTGCCCAGGGGGAAAGGATTACCCAGGGGGAGAGAGAATTCAGCCCCAGCATTT. This encodes CASSPSLPRGKGLPRGRENSAPAF.

This clonotype came up many times. This chain uses TRBV12-3 or TRBV12-4 with TRBJ2-2; 12 bases match TRBD2. The trim removed 4 bases at V and 6 bases at J, leaving 6 bases unmatched. CDR3 size: 16 residues. CDR3 loop: CASSSLASGRAGELFF. CDR3 nucleotide sequence: TGTGCCAGCAGTTCATTAGCTAGCGGGAGGGCCGGGGAGCTGTTTTTT.

This clonotype has at least ten counts. The CDR3 DNA follows: TGCGCCAGCAGCCAAGAAAAGGGGACAGACTACGAGCAGTACTTC. This translates into CASSQEKGTDYEQYF. V and J are TRBV4-1 and TRBJ2-7; 7 bases line up with TRBD1. Germline V lookup: CDR1 MGHRA, CDR2 YSYEKL. V lost 0 bases, J lost 3 bases, and 5 bases stayed unmatched. CDR3 length: 15 residues.